Presented here are 21 T cell receptor beta chains from one specimen sequenced in a study of T cells in Graves' hyperthyroidism and ophthalmopathy. The source material, RNA transcripts, was used to amplify TCR beta CDR3 regions. Researchers ran a first-round RT-PCR on the TCR CDR3 using the HTBI primer set. TCRdb reprocessed the multiplex PCR reads with MiXCR, giving one entry per CDR3 protein. The sample includes 500,000 to 650,000 distinct CDR3 sequences, roughly 15% seen only once; the top ten take under 15%. What was sequenced was blood. The receptors shown here come from a woman aged 50 to 60 with Graves' ophthalmopathy.

This clonotype has a count of ten or more. The chain combines TRBV2 with TRBJ2-1; TRBD1 might be the D (6 bases). CDR3 length: 15 amino acids. V dropped 4 bases and J dropped 0 bases, with 10 bases sitting between them. Germline CDR1 and CDR2: SNHLY and FYNNEI. The CDR3 sequence is CASSAETGSYNEQFF. Written as DNA, the CDR3 is TGTGCCAGCAGTGCGGAGACAGGCTCCTACAATGAGCAGTTCTTC.

Ten or more counts support this clonotype. The V gene is TRBV7-9, the J gene TRBJ1-1; D unclear. Looked up from germline, CDR1 is SEHNR and CDR2 is FQNEAQ (reference sequence). Trimming left V 5 bases short and J 10 bases short, with 11 bases between. CDR3 size: 11 residues. CDR3 DNA: TGTGCCAGCAGCGCGGGATCGGGAGCTTTCTTT. Amino acid sequence: CASSAGSGAFF.

At least ten counts were recorded for this clonotype. The chain combines TRBV20-1 with TRBJ1-5; 8 bases line up with TRBD1. V was pared by 3 bases and J by 0 bases, with 4 bases of the junction left unmatched. The CDR3 length is 15 residues. Germline V CDR1 and CDR2: DFQATT, SNEGSKA (reference sequence). CDR3 coding DNA: TGCAGTGCTAGGGGGGACAGGATTAGCAATCAGCCCCAGCATTTT. Its protein product is CSARGDRISNQPQHF.

In this sample, this clonotype turned up many times. This sequence joins TRBV27 and TRBJ1-2; 8 nucleotides agree with TRBD1. This CDR3 has 13 amino acids. V trimming: 6 bases; J trimming: 2 bases; junction bases outside the gene matches: 2. The germline V gene encodes CDR1 MNHEY and CDR2 SMNVEV (reference sequence). The CDR3 DNA reads TGTGCCAGCAGCGGACAGGGCAACTATGGCTACACCTTC. Translation: CASSGQGNYGYTF.

The table lists this clonotype with many counts. The chain employs TRBV12-3 or TRBV12-4 and TRBJ2-1; 7 positions match TRBD1. The J segment lost 7 bases and the V segment lost 7 bases, leaving 13 bases of the junction unmatched. This CDR3 is built from 15 residues. The CDR3 DNA reads TGTGCCAGCACTTCGACAGGGAGTATTAGGAATGAGCAGTTCTTC. This codes for CASTSTGSIRNEQFF.

The CDR3 DNA reads as TGTGCCAGCAGTTTGCGCCTAGCATCGAGCTCCTACAATGAGCAGTTCTTC. Encoded protein: CASSLRLASSSYNEQFF. This chain links TRBV6-9 with TRBJ2-1; D perhaps matches TRBD2 (5 bases). The V gene's germline CDR1 is MNHGY and CDR2 SVAAGI. The CDR3 spans 17 residues. V was shortened by 4 bases and J by 0 bases, with 16 bases between the two germline ends.

The chain has TRBV12-3 or TRBV12-4 and TRBJ2-2; 9 positions agree with TRBD1. The ends lost 5 bases at V and 2 bases at J; junction bases unmatched: 9. The CDR3 consists of 17 residues. CDR3 DNA: TGTGCCAGCAGTCACACAGGGGGCTCTGGAAACACCGGGGAGCTGTTTTTT. Amino acid sequence: CASSHTGGSGNTGELFF.

This clonotype has more than one count but fewer than ten. The V and J genes are TRBV19 and TRBJ1-2, with D unresolved. The CDR3 totals 13 residues. From germline, CDR1 is LNHDA and CDR2 SQIVND (reference sequence). The V and J ends lost 8 bases and 0 bases respectively, with 10 bases between them. This CDR3 is CASARPPNYGYTF. CDR3 nucleotides: TGTGCCAGTGCCCGGCCCCCTAACTATGGCTACACCTTC.

Ten or more counts support this clonotype. The genes are TRBV7-2 and TRBJ2-5; D not resolved. Deletions cut 0 bases from V and 5 bases from J, with 10 bases between. The length of the CDR3 is 14 residues. Germline values: CDR1 SGHTA, CDR2 FQGNSA. The CDR3 coding sequence is TGTGCCAGCAGCTTAGCTCTAGTGACCGAGACCCAGTACTTC. This gives the protein CASSLALVTETQYF.

This clonotype occurred many times. The V call is TRBV5-5, the J call TRBJ2-3, with D perhaps TRBD2 (5 bases). V was cut by 4 bases and J by 2 bases, with 17 bases left in between. CDR1 is SGHKS and CDR2 is YYEKEE in the germline V gene (reference sequence). The CDR3 runs 16 residues. In DNA, the CDR3 is TGTGCCAGCAGCAAGGGCACGGCTAGCCACACAGATACGCAGTATTTT. This codes for CASSKGTASHTDTQYF.

This clonotype was picked up many times. DNA of the CDR3: TGTGCCAGCAGTTTTTTCGGAGGTAGGGGACACAATGAGCAGTTCTTC. It encodes CASSFFGGRGHNEQFF. The chain couples TRBV28 to TRBJ2-1; D possibly matches TRBD1 or TRBD2 (5 bases each). Trimming pared 3 bases from V and 5 bases from J, leaving 17 bases between. The CDR3 is 16 amino acids. CDR1 is MDHEN and CDR2 is SYDVKM in the germline V gene.

Many counts were recorded for this clonotype. The chain has TRBV28 and TRBJ2-1; D not resolved. V shed 3 bases and J shed 5 bases, with 11 bases lying between them. The CDR3 is 14 amino acids. In germline, CDR1 is MDHEN, CDR2 SYDVKM. The CDR3 DNA reads as TGTGCCAGCAGTTTTATTAGGGTCAACAATGAGCAGTTCTTC. Protein product: CASSFIRVNNEQFF.

This clonotype was observed many times. This chain uses TRBV30 with TRBJ1-6; D uncertain. Germline V gives CDR1 GTSNPN, CDR2 SVGIG (reference sequence). The CDR3 length is 12 residues. The ends were cut back, 0 bases at V and 9 bases at J, with 6 bases in the middle. The CDR3 protein is CAWSVLVSPLHF. CDR3 bases: TGTGCCTGGAGTGTACTGGTTTCACCCCTCCACTTT.

The sample holds many counts of this clonotype. The rearrangement joins TRBV7-2 to TRBJ2-3; maybe TRBD2 (6 bases). V was trimmed by 5 bases and J by 4 bases, leaving 19 bases between them. The length of the CDR3 is 16 residues. In germline, CDR1 is SGHTA, CDR2 FQGNSA. The CDR3 is CASSPMRDGGADTQYF. CDR3 DNA: TGTGCCAGCAGCCCGATGAGGGATGGAGGGGCAGATACGCAGTATTTT.

The chain has TRBV4-3 and TRBJ2-7; D gene unclear. Trimming took off 1 base at V and 2 bases at J, with 12 bases between the two ends. This CDR3 has 15 amino acids. Germline CDR1 is LGHNA and CDR2 is YSLEER. CDR3 nucleotides: TGCGCCAGCAGCCAAGCGGCCCCCGGAGCCTACGAGCAGTACTTC. This sequence encodes CASSQAAPGAYEQYF.

The rearrangement joins TRBV6-9 to TRBJ2-4, with 11 bases fitting TRBD2. The CDR3 covers 16 residues. With 5 bases clipped from V and 8 bases from J, the junction kept 11 bases outside the gene matches. Germline V gives CDR1 MNHGY, CDR2 SVAAGI. This CDR3 reads CASSHPLAGGGDIQYF. The CDR3 DNA sequence: TGTGCCAGCAGTCATCCTCTAGCGGGGGGAGGGGACATTCAGTACTTC.

The V and J genes are TRBV29-1 and TRBJ2-2; the D gene is possibly TRBD2 (6 bases). Germline CDR1 reads SQVTM; CDR2 reads ANQGSEA. The CDR3 runs to 13 residues. The CDR3 DNA sequence: TGCACCGGGGGTGACCGCAGCACCGGGGAGCTGTTTTTT. Translating gives CTGGDRSTGELFF.

The rearrangement uses TRBV6-1 and TRBJ2-1; no clear D. Trimming stripped 5 bases from V and 6 bases from J, with 14 bases between. CDR1 and CDR2 from the germline V gene are MNHNS and SASEGT. The CDR3 is 14 residues long. The CDR3 protein is CASSTLRGFNEQFF. The CDR3, as DNA: TGTGCCAGCAGTACCTTGCGAGGCTTCAATGAGCAGTTCTTC.

This clonotype was counted between two and nine times. V gene TRBV6-2 or TRBV6-3 combines with J gene TRBJ1-1, with D tentatively TRBD1 (6 bases). The CDR3 covers 15 residues. V shed 6 bases and J shed 2 bases, with 16 bases lying between them. Germline V gene data show CDR1 as MNHEY and CDR2 as SVGEGT. DNA for the CDR3: TGTGCCAGCAGACCCAATAGGGGGGACAACACTGAAGCTTTCTTT. Translation gives CASRPNRGDNTEAFF.

This clonotype was seen many times. The chain links TRBV18 to TRBJ2-1; 12 bases are a match to TRBD2. CDR3 length: 15 amino acids. With V trimmed by 8 bases and J by 0 bases, 2 bases remained unmatched. Germline loops: CDR1 KGHSH, CDR2 LQKENI. The CDR3 protein is CASRTSGNSYNEQFF. The CDR3 nucleotides read TGTGCCAGCAGGACTAGCGGGAACTCCTACAATGAGCAGTTCTTC.

In its sample, this clonotype was seen many times. The chain is built from TRBV2 and TRBJ2-7; tentatively, D is TRBD1 (6 bases). The CDR3 extends over 16 amino acids. From germline, CDR1 is SNHLY and CDR2 FYNNEI. The germline V and J ends were trimmed by 7 bases and 3 bases, with 22 bases remaining between them. CDR3 sequence reads: CASILNNRVGHYEQYF. The CDR3 DNA sequence: TGTGCCAGCATTCTCAACAACAGGGTCGGACACTACGAGCAGTACTTC.